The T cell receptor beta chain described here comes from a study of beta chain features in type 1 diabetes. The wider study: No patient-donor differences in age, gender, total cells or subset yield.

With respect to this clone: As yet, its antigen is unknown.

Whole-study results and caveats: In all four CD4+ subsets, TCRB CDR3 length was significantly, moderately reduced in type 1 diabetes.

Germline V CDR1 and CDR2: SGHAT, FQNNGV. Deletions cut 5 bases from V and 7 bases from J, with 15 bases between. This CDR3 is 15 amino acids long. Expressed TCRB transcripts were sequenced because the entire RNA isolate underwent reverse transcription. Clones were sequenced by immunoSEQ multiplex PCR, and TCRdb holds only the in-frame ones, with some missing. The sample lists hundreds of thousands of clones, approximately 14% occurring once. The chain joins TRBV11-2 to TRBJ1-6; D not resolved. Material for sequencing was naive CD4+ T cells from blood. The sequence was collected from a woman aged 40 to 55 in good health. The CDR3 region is CASSPRTAQNSPLHF. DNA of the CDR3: TGTGCCAGCAGCCCCCGGACTGCTCAAAATTCACCCCTCCACTTT.